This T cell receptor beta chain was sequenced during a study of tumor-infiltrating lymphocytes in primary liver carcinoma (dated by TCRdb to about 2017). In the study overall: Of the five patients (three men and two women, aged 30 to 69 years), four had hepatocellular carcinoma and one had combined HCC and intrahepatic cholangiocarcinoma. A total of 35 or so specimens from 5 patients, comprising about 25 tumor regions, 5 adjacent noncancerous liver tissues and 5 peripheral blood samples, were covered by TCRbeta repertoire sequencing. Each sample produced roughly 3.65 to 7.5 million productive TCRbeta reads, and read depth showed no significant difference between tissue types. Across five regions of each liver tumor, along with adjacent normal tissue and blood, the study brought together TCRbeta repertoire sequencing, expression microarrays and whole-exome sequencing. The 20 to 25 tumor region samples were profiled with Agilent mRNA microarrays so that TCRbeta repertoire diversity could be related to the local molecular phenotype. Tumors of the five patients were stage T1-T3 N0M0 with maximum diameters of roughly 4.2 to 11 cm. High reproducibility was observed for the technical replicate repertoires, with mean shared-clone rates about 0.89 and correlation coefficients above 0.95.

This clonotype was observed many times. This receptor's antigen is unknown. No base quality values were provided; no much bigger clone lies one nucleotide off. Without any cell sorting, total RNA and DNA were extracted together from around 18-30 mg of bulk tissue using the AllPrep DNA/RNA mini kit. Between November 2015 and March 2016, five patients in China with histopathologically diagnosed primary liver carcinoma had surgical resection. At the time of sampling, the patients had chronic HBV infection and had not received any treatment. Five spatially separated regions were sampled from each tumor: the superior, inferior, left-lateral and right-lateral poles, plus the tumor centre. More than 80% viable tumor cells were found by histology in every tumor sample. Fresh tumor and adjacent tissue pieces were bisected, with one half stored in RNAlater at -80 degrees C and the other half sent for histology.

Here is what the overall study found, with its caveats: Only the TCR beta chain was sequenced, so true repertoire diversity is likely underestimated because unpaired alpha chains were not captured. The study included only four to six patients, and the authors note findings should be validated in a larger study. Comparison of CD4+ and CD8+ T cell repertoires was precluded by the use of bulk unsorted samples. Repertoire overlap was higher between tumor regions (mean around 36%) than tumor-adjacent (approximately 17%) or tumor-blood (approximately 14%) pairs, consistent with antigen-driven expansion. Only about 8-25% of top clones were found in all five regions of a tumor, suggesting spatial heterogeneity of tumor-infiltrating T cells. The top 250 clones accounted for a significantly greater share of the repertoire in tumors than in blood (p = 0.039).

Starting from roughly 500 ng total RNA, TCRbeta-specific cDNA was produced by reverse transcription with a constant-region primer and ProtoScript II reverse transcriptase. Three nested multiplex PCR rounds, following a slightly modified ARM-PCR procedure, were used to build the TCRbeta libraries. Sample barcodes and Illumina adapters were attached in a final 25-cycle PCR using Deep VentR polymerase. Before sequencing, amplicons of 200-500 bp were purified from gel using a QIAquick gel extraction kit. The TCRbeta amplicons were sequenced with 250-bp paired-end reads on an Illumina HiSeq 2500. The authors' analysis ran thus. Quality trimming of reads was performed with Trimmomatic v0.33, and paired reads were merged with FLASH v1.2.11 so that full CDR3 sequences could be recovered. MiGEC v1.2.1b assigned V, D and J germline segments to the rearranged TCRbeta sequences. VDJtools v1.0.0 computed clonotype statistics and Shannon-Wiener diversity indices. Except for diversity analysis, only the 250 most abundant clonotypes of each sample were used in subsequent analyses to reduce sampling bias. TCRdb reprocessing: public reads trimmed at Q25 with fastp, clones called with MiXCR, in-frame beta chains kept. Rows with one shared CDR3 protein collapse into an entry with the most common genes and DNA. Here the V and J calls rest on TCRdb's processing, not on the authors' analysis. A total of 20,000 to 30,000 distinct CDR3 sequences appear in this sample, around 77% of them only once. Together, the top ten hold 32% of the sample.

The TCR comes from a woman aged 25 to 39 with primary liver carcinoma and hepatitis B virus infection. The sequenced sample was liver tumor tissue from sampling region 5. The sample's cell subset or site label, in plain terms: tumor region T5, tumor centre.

The DNA reads as follows: TGTGCCAGTTTCGGGAGCTCCTACAATGAGCAGTTCTTC. It codes for CASFGSSYNEQFF. This chain joins TRBV19 to TRBJ2-1; TRBD2 is possibly the D segment (6 matching bases). From the cysteine up to the phenylalanine, the CDR3 has a length of 13 residues. The kept DNA is CDR3 alone, 39 bases in frame from the first base. CDR1 is given as LNHDA and CDR2 as SQIVND, both from the germline V gene (reference sequence). A distance of 8 bases separates the germline ends of V and J, which lose 8 bases and 0 bases respectively.